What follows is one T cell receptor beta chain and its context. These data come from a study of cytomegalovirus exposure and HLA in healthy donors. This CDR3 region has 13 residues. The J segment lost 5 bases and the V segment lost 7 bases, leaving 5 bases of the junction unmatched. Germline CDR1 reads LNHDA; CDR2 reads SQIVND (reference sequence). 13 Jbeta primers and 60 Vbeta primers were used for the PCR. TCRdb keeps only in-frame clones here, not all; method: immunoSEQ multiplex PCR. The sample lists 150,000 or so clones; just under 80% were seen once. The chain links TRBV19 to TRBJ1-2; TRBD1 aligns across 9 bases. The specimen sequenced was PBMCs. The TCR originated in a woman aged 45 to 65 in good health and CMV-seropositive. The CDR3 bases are TGTGCCAGTAACCGACAGGGGGAATATGGCTACACCTTC. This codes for CASNRQGEYGYTF.